The rows below give T cell receptor beta chains drawn from one sample of a study of blood T cells in healthy people across ages. MiXCR, applied by TCRdb to the 5' RACE reads, yields one record per CDR3 protein. The sample contains about 1.8 million distinct CDR3 sequences, just under 50% of which appear only once. Sequencing was performed on blood. These receptors were taken from a middle-aged woman in good health. Each CDR3 is given without its conserved first and last residue. Fields, in order: V gene, CDR3 protein.

V: TRBV29-1; CDR3: SVEALKGVANNEQF
V: TRBV7-2; CDR3: ASTLLAGGGQF
V: TRBV13; CDR3: ASSHHPGRGDNEQF
V: TRBV10-3; CDR3: AISESGSSRADEQY
V: TRBV27; CDR3: ASSSPGRISGANVLT
V: TRBV4-3; CDR3: ASSQDVQYTDEQF
V: TRBV24-1; CDR3: ATSDLSNRGDNQPQH
V: TRBV5-1; CDR3: ASSLERTGAVFSYEQY
V: TRBV6-6; CDR3: ASSPPGTRITEQF
V: TRBV29-1; CDR3: SGGQARTEAF
V: TRBV5-6; CDR3: ASSLWLAGGDYEQY